Following are 23 T cell receptor beta chains from one sample sequenced in a study of CD8 T cells in Susac syndrome. Reverse transcription used about 0.45 to 1 ug RNA and random hexamers. MiXCR, applied by TCRdb to the immunoSEQ multiplex PCR reads, yields one record per CDR3 protein. Of fewer than 70,000 distinct CDR3 sequences in the sample, about 95% were seen once. The sequencing input was CD8+ T cells from PBMCs. These receptors were taken from a human donor in good health.

The chain uses TRBV4-1 and TRBJ2-7; no definite D call. This CDR3 has 13 amino acids. Between the trimmed V and J ends, which lost 0 bases and 7 bases, there was a span of 10 bases. Germline V CDR1 and CDR2: MGHRA, YSYEKL. This chain's CDR3 is CASSQDRFREQYF. The CDR3 DNA reads TGCGCCAGCAGCCAAGATCGTTTCCGAGAGCAGTACTTC.

The rearrangement joins TRBV7-9 to TRBJ2-1, with TRBD2 identical over 9 bases. The CDR3 contains 16 residues. V dropped 8 bases and J dropped 9; count of bases not matched to a gene: 17. CDR1 and CDR2 from the germline V gene are SEHNR and FQNEAQ (reference sequence). The CDR3 sequence is CASFLTSGGPWGEQFF. The CDR3 DNA is TGTGCCAGCTTTCTAACCAGCGGGGGGCCGTGGGGTGAGCAGTTCTTC.

The rearrangement uses TRBV7-9 and TRBJ2-3; D remains unclear. This CDR3 comprises 12 residues. Trimming left V 1 base short and J 4 bases short, with 3 bases between. Looked up from germline, CDR1 is SEHNR and CDR2 is FQNEAQ (reference sequence). The CDR3 reads CASSLGADTQYF. Written as DNA, the CDR3 is TGTGCCAGCAGCTTAGGGGCAGATACGCAGTATTTT.

This chain connects TRBV7-9 to TRBJ2-7; the D gene is possibly TRBD2 (5 bases). This CDR3 is 14 amino acids long. CDR1 is SEHNR and CDR2 is FQNEAQ in the germline V gene (reference sequence). Between the trimmed V and J ends, which lost 4 bases and 1 base, there was a span of 11 bases. The CDR3 nucleotides read TGTGCCAGCAGCTCAGCGGACTTTTCCTACGAGCAGTACTTC. Translated, it gives CASSSADFSYEQYF.

This clonotype was seen just once. V and J are TRBV3-1 and TRBJ2-7; 11 positions agree with TRBD2. The CDR3 covers 14 residues. Germline CDR1 and CDR2: LGHDT and YNNKEL (reference sequence). J gave up 3 bases and V 10 bases, and 8 bases lay outside the gene matches. The DNA for the CDR3 is TGTGCCACCCGCCCTAGCGGGGGGATCTACGAGCAGTACTTC. It yields the protein CATRPSGGIYEQYF.

The genes are TRBV4-3 and TRBJ2-3, with D possibly matching TRBD2 (7 bases). Germline CDR1 and CDR2: LGHNA and YSLEER. This CDR3 has 16 residues. V was shortened by 0 bases and J by 4 bases, with 14 bases between the two germline ends. The CDR3 loop reads CASSQEGGPEADTQYF. The DNA of the CDR3 is TGCGCCAGCAGCCAAGAGGGGGGGCCCGAAGCAGATACGCAGTATTTT.

The gene calls are TRBV6-2 or TRBV6-3 and TRBJ1-1, with D perhaps matching TRBD1 (5 bases). Germline values: CDR1 MNHEY, CDR2 SVGEGT. This CDR3 has 15 amino acids. Trimming took 7 bases from V and 4 from J, leaving 19 bases between them. For the CDR3, the DNA is TGTGCCAGCACCCTACTCGGCCGGGGGGTCACTGAAGCTTTCTTT. Translation: CASTLLGRGVTEAFF.

V usage is TRBV13 and J usage is TRBJ2-6; TRBD1 matches 7 bases. Trimming cost V 4 bases and J 0 bases; bases outside gene matches: 6. The CDR3 has 17 amino acids. Germline CDR1 is PRHDT and CDR2 is FYEKMQ (reference sequence). In DNA, the CDR3 is TGTGCCAGCAGCTCCCGGGACAGCGACTCTGGGGCCAACGTCCTGACTTTC. Protein product: CASSSRDSDSGANVLTF.

V gene TRBV6-5 combines with J gene TRBJ2-3; D is undetermined. Per germline, CDR1 MNHEY and CDR2 SVGAGI. V dropped 6 bases and J dropped 5 bases, with 18 bases sitting between them. This CDR3 is built from 15 residues. The CDR3 protein is CASRDGPNQGDTQYF. The CDR3 bases are TGTGCCAGCAGGGACGGCCCCAACCAAGGAGATACGCAGTATTTT.

This clonotype was seen once. V is TRBV6-5 and J is TRBJ1-6; D is undetermined. Germline CDR1 reads MNHEY; CDR2 reads SVGAGI. Trimming stripped 10 bases from V and 5 bases from J, with 12 bases between. This CDR3 is 13 amino acids long. The CDR3 here is CATSGANNSPLHF. The CDR3 DNA follows: TGTGCCACATCGGGAGCGAATAATTCACCCCTCCACTTT.

This rearrangement joins TRBV7-9 to TRBJ2-3; tentative D call: TRBD2 (7 bases). Between the trimmed V and J ends, which lost 2 bases and 2 bases, there was a span of 14 bases. The V gene's germline CDR1 is SEHNR and CDR2 FQNEAQ (reference sequence). The CDR3 has 16 amino acids. CDR3: CASSLSGGGLTDTQYF. DNA for the CDR3: TGTGCCAGCAGCTTATCGGGGGGCGGACTCACAGATACGCAGTATTTT.

The V and J genes are TRBV10-3 and TRBJ1-1; no clear D gene. Germline CDR1 is ENHRY and CDR2 is SYGVKD. V lost 0 bases and J 10 bases, leaving 9 bases between the germline ends. This CDR3 region has 12 residues. CDR3 coding DNA: TGTGCCATCAGTGAGTCGGAGTGGGGAGCTTTCTTT. Translation: CAISESEWGAFF.

The V call is TRBV6-5, the J call TRBJ2-2; no reliable D call. The CDR3 runs to 18 residues. Germline V gene data show CDR1 as MNHEY and CDR2 as SVGAGI. Between the trimmed V and J ends, which lost 6 bases and 1 base, there was a span of 21 bases. CDR3 DNA sequence: TGTGCCAGCAGCTACCTATTTCGTGAGTCCGTGAACACCGGGGAGCTGTTTTTT. It is translated as CASSYLFRESVNTGELFF.

The chain joins TRBV29-1 to TRBJ1-1; 8 nucleotides agree with TRBD1. CDR1 is SQVTM, CDR2 ANQGSEA, per germline. V lost 5 bases, J lost 4 bases, and 6 bases stayed unmatched. The CDR3 is made up of 13 amino acids. The CDR3 reads CSVKDREGTEAFF. The CDR3 nucleotides read TGCAGCGTTAAGGACAGGGAGGGCACTGAAGCTTTCTTT.

The chain has TRBV3-1 and TRBJ1-1; D unclear. Germline assignment: CDR1 LGHDT and CDR2 YNNKEL (reference sequence). V was pared by 11 bases and J by 1 base, with 11 bases between. This CDR3 spans 12 amino acids. The CDR3 DNA reads TGTGCCGTTAGGGCCGAGAACACTGAAGCTTTCTTT. Translated, it gives CAVRAENTEAFF. The full variable domain, completed using reference TRBV3-1 and TRBJ1-1, is DTAVSQTPKYLVTQMGNDKSIKCEQNLGHDTMYWYKQDSKKFLKIMFSYNNKELIINETVPNRFSPKSPDKAHLNLHINSLELGDSAVYFCAVRAENTEAFFGQGTRLTVV.

J is TRBJ2-7 and V is TRBV7-8, with 7 bases identical to TRBD1. V dropped 5 bases and J dropped 4; count of bases not matched to a gene: 5. The CDR3 consists of 13 residues. Germline V gene sequence: CDR1 SGHVS, CDR2 FQNEAQ. The CDR3 loop reads CASSKDRVYEQYV. CDR3 DNA: TGTGCCAGCAGCAAAGACAGGGTGTACGAGCAGTACGTC.

This sequence joins TRBV9 and TRBJ2-7; no firm D call. The CDR3 is 12 amino acids. Trimming pared 3 bases from V and 3 bases from J, leaving 7 bases between. Germline V gives CDR1 SGDLS, CDR2 YYNGEE. CDR3 in amino acids: CASSGLGYEQYF. The CDR3 DNA sequence: TGTGCCAGCAGCGGGTTGGGCTACGAGCAGTACTTC.

The rearrangement uses TRBV30 and TRBJ1-2; D ambiguous. Germline CDR1 and CDR2: GTSNPN and SVGIG (reference sequence). This CDR3 comprises 10 residues. The V end was cut by 4 bases, the J end by 8 bases, with 8 bases between. CDR3 amino acids: CAWMHLGYTF. CDR3 bases: TGTGCCTGGATGCATCTCGGCTACACCTTC. Together with reference TRBV30 and TRBJ1-2, the CDR3 gives the full variable domain: SQTIHQWPATLVQPVGSPLSLECTVEGTSNPNLYWYRQAAGRGLQLLFYSVGIGQISSEVPQNLSASRPQDRQFILSSKKLLLSDSGFYLCAWMHLGYTFGSGTRLTVV.

The rearrangement links TRBV24-1 to TRBJ2-4; TRBD2 matches at 14 bases. The V gene's germline CDR1 is KGHDR and CDR2 SFDVKD. CDR3 size: 20 residues. The junction had 11 bases not matched to a gene; V was cut back by 3 bases and J by 2 bases. DNA for the CDR3: TGTGCCACCAGTGATAGTCCCGGGACTAGCGGGGGCCCCACCAAAAACATTCAGTACTTC. This encodes CATSDSPGTSGGPTKNIQYF.

The chain couples TRBV29-1 to TRBJ2-7; either TRBD1 or TRBD2 may fit D (5 bases each). V lost 7 bases, J lost 7 bases, and 14 bases lay in between. From germline, CDR1 is SQVTM and CDR2 ANQGSEA. The CDR3 covers 11 residues. This chain's CDR3 is CSAGTGQEQYV. CDR3 DNA sequence: TGCAGCGCCGGGACCGGGCAGGAGCAGTACGTC.

CDR3 bases: TGTGCCAGCAGCCAAGTGGCAGGTACAGGTTCGGGAGAGACCCAGTACTTC. As protein: CASSQVAGTGSGETQYF. The chain links TRBV4-2 to TRBJ2-5; D perhaps matches TRBD1 (5 bases). The germline V gene encodes CDR1 LGHNA and CDR2 YNFKEQ. There are 17 residues in the CDR3. V was pared by 1 base and J by 4 bases, with 19 bases between.

V is TRBV19 and J is TRBJ1-2; no firm D call. CDR1 LNHDA and CDR2 SQIVND come from the germline V gene (reference sequence). The CDR3 has 14 residues. Trimming removed 4 bases from V and 5 bases from J, with 14 bases in between. The CDR3 here is CASSTLDLRYGYTF. As DNA, the CDR3 is TGTGCCAGTAGTACTCTCGACCTTCGGTATGGCTACACCTTC.

J is TRBJ2-1 and V is TRBV4-1; 11 nucleotides align to TRBD2. V shed 6 bases and J 0 bases; nucleotides not matched to a gene: 4. The length of the CDR3 is 16 residues. Germline CDR1 and CDR2: MGHRA and YSYEKL. CDR3 bases: TGCGCCAGCAGAGCTAGCGGGAGGAGCTCCTACAATGAGCAGTTCTTC. It is translated as CASRASGRSSYNEQFF.